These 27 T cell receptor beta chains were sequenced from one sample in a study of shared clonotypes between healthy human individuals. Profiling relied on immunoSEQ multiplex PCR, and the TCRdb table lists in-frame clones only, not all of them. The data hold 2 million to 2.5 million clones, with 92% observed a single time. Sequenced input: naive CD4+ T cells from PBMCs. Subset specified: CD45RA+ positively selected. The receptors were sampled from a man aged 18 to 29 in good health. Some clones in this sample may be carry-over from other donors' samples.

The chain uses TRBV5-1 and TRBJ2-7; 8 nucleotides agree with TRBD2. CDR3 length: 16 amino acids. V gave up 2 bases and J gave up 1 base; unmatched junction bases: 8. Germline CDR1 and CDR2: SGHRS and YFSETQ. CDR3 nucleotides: TGCGCCAGCAGCTTCACCGCGGGGGGTAGATCCTACGAGCAGTACTTC. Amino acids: CASSFTAGGRSYEQYF.

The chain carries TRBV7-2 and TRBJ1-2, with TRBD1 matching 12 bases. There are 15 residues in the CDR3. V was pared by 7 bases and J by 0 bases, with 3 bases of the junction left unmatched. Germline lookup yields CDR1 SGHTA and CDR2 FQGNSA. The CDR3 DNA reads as TGTGCCAGCACCGGGACAGGGGGCTCTAACTATGGCTACACCTTC. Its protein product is CASTGTGGSNYGYTF.

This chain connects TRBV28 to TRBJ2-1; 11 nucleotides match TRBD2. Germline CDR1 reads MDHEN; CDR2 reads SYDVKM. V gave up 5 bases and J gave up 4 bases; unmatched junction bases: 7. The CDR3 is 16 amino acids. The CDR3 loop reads CASSTAGLADYNEQFF. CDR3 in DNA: TGTGCCAGCAGTACCGCGGGACTAGCGGATTACAATGAGCAGTTCTTC.

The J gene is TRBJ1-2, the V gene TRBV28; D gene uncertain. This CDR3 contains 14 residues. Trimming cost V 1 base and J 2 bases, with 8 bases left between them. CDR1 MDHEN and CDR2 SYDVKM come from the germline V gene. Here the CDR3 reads CASSLYGPNYGYTF. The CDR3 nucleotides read TGTGCCAGCAGTTTATATGGACCGAACTATGGCTACACCTTC.

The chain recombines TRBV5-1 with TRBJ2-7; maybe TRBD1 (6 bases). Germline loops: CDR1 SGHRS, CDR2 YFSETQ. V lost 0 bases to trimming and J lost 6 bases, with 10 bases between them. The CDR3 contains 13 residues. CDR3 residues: CASSLVRGGEQYF. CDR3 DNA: TGCGCCAGCAGCTTGGTCAGGGGTGGCGAGCAGTACTTC.

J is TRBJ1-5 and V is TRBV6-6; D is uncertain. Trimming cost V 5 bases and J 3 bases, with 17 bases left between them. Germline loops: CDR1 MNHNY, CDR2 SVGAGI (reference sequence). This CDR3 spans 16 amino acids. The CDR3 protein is CASSRPPRDNNQPQHF. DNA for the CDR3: TGTGCCAGCAGTCGACCTCCGAGAGACAACAATCAGCCCCAGCATTTT.

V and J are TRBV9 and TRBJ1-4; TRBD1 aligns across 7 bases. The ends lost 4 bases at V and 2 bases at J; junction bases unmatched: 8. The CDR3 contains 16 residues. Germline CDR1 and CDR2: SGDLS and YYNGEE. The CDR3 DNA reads TGTGCCAGCAGCCCCAGACAGGGCTGGACTAATGAAAAACTGTTTTTT. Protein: CASSPRQGWTNEKLFF.

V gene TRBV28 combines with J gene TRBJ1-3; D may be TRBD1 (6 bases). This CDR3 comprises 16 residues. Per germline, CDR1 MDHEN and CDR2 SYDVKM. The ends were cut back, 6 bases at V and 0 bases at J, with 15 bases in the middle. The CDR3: CASSSQGLTSGNTIYF. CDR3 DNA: TGTGCCAGCAGCTCTCAGGGGCTTACCTCTGGAAACACCATATATTTT.

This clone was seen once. The CDR3 DNA is TGTGCCAGCAGCCCCTTTCCCAGCTCTGGAAACACCATATATTTT. Translation gives CASSPFPSSGNTIYF. The chain employs TRBV7-7 and TRBJ1-3; D is uncertain. The V and J ends lost 5 bases and 0 bases respectively, with 11 bases between them. Germline V CDR1 and CDR2: SSHAT, FNYEAQ (reference sequence). The CDR3 is 15 amino acids.

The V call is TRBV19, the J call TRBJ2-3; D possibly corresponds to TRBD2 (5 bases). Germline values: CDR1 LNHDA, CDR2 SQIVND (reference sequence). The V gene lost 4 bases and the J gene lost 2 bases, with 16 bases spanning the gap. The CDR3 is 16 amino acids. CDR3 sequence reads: CASSTTHQRNTDTQYF. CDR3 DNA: TGTGCCAGTAGTACTACCCACCAGCGGAACACAGATACGCAGTATTTT.

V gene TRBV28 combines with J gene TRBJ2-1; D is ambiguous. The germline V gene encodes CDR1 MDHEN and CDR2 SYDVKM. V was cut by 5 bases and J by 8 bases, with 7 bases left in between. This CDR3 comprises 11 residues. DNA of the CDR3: TGTGCCAGCAGTACCCAGGATGAGCAGTTCTTC. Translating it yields CASSTQDEQFF.

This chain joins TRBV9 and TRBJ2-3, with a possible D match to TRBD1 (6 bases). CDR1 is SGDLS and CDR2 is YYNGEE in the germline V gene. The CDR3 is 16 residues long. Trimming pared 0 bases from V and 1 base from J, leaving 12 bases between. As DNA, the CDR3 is TGTGCCAGCAGCGTAGGTGCAGGGGACCGCACAGATACGCAGTATTTT. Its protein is CASSVGAGDRTDTQYF.

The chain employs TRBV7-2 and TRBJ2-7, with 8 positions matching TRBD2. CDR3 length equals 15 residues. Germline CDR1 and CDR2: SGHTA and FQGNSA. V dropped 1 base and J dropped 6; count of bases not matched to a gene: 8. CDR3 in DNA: TGTGCCAGCAGCTTAGGGCTGGCGGGAGGTAGCGAGCAGTACTTC. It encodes CASSLGLAGGSEQYF.

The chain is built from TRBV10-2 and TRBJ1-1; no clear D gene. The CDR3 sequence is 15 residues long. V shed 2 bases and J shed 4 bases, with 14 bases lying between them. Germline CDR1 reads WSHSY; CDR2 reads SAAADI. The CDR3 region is CASSEIKGKVTEAFF. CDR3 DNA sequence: TGCGCCAGCAGTGAGATTAAAGGGAAGGTCACTGAAGCTTTCTTT.

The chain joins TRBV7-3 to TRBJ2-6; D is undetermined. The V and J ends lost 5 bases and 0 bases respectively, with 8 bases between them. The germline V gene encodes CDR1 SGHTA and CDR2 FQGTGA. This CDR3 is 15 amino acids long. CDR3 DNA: TGTGCCAGCAGCCTCTCTCCCTCTGGGGCCAACGTCCTGACTTTC. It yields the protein CASSLSPSGANVLTF.

CDR3 in DNA: TGTGCCAGCAGTTATGGGCAGGGCCTCTCCTACGAGCAGTACTTC. Translation gives CASSYGQGLSYEQYF. The chain recombines TRBV6-8 with TRBJ2-7, with D possibly matching TRBD1 (5 bases). The germline gives CDR1 MNHGY, CDR2 SAAAGT. V lost 3 bases to trimming and J lost 0 bases, with 12 bases between them. The CDR3 is 15 amino acids.

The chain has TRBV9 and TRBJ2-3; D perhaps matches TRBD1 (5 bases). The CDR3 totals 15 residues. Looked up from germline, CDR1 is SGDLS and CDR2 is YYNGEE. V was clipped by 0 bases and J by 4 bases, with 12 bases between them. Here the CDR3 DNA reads TGTGCCAGCAGCGTAGGTTATTGGGGCCCAGATACGCAGTATTTT. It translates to CASSVGYWGPDTQYF.

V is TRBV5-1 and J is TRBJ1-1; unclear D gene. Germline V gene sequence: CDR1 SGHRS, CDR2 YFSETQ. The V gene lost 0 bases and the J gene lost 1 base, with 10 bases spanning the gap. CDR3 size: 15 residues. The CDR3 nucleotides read TGCGCCAGCAGCTTGGGAGGGATGGGGAACACTGAAGCTTTCTTT. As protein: CASSLGGMGNTEAFF.

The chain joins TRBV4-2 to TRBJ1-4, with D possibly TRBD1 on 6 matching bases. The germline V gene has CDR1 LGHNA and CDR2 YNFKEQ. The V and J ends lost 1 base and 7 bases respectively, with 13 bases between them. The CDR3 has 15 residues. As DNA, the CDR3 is TGTGCCAGCAGCCAAGCGACAGGATCCCTTGAAAAACTGTTTTTT. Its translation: CASSQATGSLEKLFF.

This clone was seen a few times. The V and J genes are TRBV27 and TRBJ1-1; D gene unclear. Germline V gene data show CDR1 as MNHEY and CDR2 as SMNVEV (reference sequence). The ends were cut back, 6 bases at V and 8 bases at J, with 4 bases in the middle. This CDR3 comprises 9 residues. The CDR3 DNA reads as TGTGCCAGCAGGGGCGAAGCTTTCTTT. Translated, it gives CASRGEAFF.

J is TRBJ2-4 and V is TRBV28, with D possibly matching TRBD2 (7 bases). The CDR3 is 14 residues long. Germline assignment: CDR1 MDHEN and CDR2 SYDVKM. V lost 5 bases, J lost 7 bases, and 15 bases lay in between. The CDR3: CASSQGGASNIQYF. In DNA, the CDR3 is TGTGCCAGCAGTCAAGGGGGGGCCTCCAACATTCAGTACTTC. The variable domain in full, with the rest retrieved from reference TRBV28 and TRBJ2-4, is DVKVTQSSRYLVKRTGEKVFLECVQDMDHENMFWYRQDPGLGLRLIYFSYDVKMKEKGDIPEGYSVSREKKERFSLILESASTNQTSMYLCASSQGGASNIQYFGAGTRLSVL.

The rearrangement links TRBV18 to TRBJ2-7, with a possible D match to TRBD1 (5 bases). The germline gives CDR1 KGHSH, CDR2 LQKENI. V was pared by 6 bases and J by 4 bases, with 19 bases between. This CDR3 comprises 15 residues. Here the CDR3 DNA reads TGTGCCAGCTCTACCTTACAGCTGAAGGGGTACGAGCAGTACTTC. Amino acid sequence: CASSTLQLKGYEQYF.

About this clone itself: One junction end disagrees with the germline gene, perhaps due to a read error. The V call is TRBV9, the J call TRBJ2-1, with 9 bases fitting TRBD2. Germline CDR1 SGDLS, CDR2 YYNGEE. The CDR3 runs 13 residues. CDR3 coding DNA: TGTGCCAGCAGCGTAGGTAGGGCTAGCGGGAAACTCTTC. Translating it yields CASSVGRASGKLF.

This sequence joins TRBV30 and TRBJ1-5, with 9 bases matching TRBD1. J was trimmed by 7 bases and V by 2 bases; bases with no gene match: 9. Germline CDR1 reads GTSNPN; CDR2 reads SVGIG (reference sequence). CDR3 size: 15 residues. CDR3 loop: CAWSPPGQGEQPQHF. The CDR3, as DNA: TGTGCCTGGAGTCCCCCGGGACAGGGCGAACAGCCCCAGCATTTT.

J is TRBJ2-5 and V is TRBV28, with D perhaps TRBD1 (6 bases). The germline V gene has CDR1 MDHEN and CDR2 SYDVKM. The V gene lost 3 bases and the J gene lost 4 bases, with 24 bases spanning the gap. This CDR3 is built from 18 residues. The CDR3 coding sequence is TGTGCCAGCAGTTTTGCCAGGGGATCTGGAAACCCCAGAGAGACCCAGTACTTC. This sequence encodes CASSFARGSGNPRETQYF.

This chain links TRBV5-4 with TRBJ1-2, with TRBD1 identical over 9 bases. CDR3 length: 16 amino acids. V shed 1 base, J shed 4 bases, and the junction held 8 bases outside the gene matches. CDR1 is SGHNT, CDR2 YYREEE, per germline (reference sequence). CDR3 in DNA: TGTGCCAGCAGCTTGCCTCGGACAGGGGATTTCTATGGCTACACCTTC. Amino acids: CASSLPRTGDFYGYTF. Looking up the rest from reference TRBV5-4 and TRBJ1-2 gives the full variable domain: ETGVTQSPTHLIKTRGQQVTLRCSSQSGHNTVSWYQQALGQGPQFIFQYYREEENGRGNFPPRFSGLQFPNYSSELNVNALELDDSALYLCASSLPRTGDFYGYTFGSGTRLTVV.

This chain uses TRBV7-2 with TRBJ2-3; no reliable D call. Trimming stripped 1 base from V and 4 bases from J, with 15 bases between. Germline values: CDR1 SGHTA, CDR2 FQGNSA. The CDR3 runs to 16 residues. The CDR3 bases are TGTGCCAGCAGCTTAGTTGCCACGCCGAGCGCAGATACGCAGTATTTT. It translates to CASSLVATPSADTQYF.